Each of the 30 T cell receptor beta chains below was sequenced from the same sample in a study of T-cell reconstitution after alpha-beta-depleted transplantation in children. As it was prepared, the TCRbeta library received unique molecular identifiers. TCRdb recomputed calls from the PCR reads with MiXCR, one row per CDR3 protein. The sample lists a few hundred thousand distinct CDR3 sequences; 10% to 15% were seen once. Sample: PBMCs, mostly from graft donor cells, taken 360 days after TCRalphabeta/CD19-depleted stem cell transplant. The receptors originated from a male patient younger than 18 who had a stem cell transplant for acute myeloid leukemia, so the T cells may come from the graft donor.

This clonotype was counted ten times or more. This chain connects TRBV25-1 to TRBJ2-1; D is uncertain. V lost 2 bases and J lost 5, with 10 bases in between. This CDR3 is 14 amino acids long. The germline V gene encodes CDR1 MGHDK and CDR2 SYGVNS. This CDR3 reads CASSETQPHNEQFF. The DNA for the CDR3 is TGTGCCAGCAGTGAAACCCAACCTCACAATGAGCAGTTCTTC. Complete variable domain (other parts from reference TRBV25-1 and TRBJ2-1): EADIYQTPRYLVIGTGKKITLECSQTMGHDKMYWYQQDPGMELHLIHYSYGVNSTEKGDLSSESTVSRIRTEHFPLTLESARPSHTSQYLCASSETQPHNEQFFGPGTRLTVL.

This clonotype occurred many times. The chain recombines TRBV12-3 or TRBV12-4 with TRBJ1-2, with TRBD1 as a possible D gene (6 bases). The CDR3 runs to 11 residues. The ends were cut back, 9 bases at V and 8 bases at J, with 13 bases in the middle. CDR3 nucleotide sequence: TGTGCCAGTTCACAGGGTCGAGGCTACACCTTC. It specifies CASSQGRGYTF.

The sample holds many counts of this clonotype. V and J are TRBV28 and TRBJ2-1; TRBD2 aligns across 14 bases. CDR1 MDHEN and CDR2 SYDVKM come from the germline V gene. There are 18 residues in the CDR3. V gave up 2 bases and J gave up 2 bases; unmatched junction bases: 5. This chain's CDR3 is CASSLTGLAGGPYNEQFF. CDR3 coding DNA: TGTGCCAGCAGTTTAACCGGACTAGCGGGAGGACCCTACAATGAGCAGTTCTTC.

This clonotype was counted only a few times. The CDR3 coding sequence is TGTGCCAGCCTTACCACGTTGGAGTCCCCCTACGAGCAGTACTTC. As protein: CASLTTLESPYEQYF. This chain connects TRBV12-3 or TRBV12-4 to TRBJ2-7; D remains unclear. V was trimmed by 8 bases and J by 2 bases, leaving 19 bases between them. The CDR3 runs to 15 residues.

This clonotype appeared a few times. CDR3 in amino acids: CASSLRGQEETQYF. In DNA form, the CDR3 reads TGTGCCAGCAGTTTGCGGGGACAGGAAGAGACCCAGTACTTC. The rearrangement uses TRBV28 and TRBJ2-5; TRBD1 matches 8 bases. CDR1 is MDHEN, CDR2 SYDVKM, per germline. The CDR3 totals 14 residues. V dropped 3 bases and J dropped 3; count of bases not matched to a gene: 3.

The V call is TRBV12-3 or TRBV12-4, the J call TRBJ2-2; D gene ambiguous. The CDR3 loop spans 12 amino acids. V was cut by 2 bases and J by 6 bases, with 4 bases left in between. DNA for the CDR3: TGTGCCAGCAGTTTAAACGCCGGGGAGCTGTTTTTT. Protein: CASSLNAGELFF.

This sequence joins TRBV28 and TRBJ2-7; D remains ambiguous. The CDR3 consists of 12 residues. Germline CDR1 reads MDHEN; CDR2 reads SYDVKM. Trimming took off 5 bases at V and 2 bases at J, with 7 bases between the two ends. CDR3 sequence (DNA): TGTGCCAGCAGTCGGACGGCCTACGAGCAGTACTTC. This translates into CASSRTAYEQYF. Complete variable domain (other parts from reference TRBV28 and TRBJ2-7): DVKVTQSSRYLVKRTGEKVFLECVQDMDHENMFWYRQDPGLGLRLIYFSYDVKMKEKGDIPEGYSVSREKKERFSLILESASTNQTSMYLCASSRTAYEQYFGPGTRLTVT.

The chain has TRBV4-3 and TRBJ1-6; tentative D call: TRBD1 (5 bases). The CDR3 consists of 14 residues. Germline V gene data show CDR1 as LGHNA and CDR2 as YSLEER. V gave up 0 bases and J gave up 8 bases, with 8 bases separating them. CDR3 DNA sequence: TGCGCCAGCAGCCAAGATCCCAGGGATTCACCCCTCCACTTT. It codes for CASSQDPRDSPLHF.

The chain couples TRBV5-1 to TRBJ1-1, with D possibly TRBD1 on 5 matching bases. V lost 0 bases to trimming and J lost 6 bases, with 12 bases between them. CDR1 is SGHRS and CDR2 is YFSETQ in the germline V gene. CDR3 size: 14 residues. DNA of the CDR3: TGCGCCAGCAGCTTGGCTCCGGGACGCCCTGAAGCTTTCTTT. Amino acid sequence: CASSLAPGRPEAFF.

The sample holds a few counts of this clonotype. V usage is TRBV20-1 and J usage is TRBJ1-1; 7 nucleotides agree with TRBD1. Germline V gene data show CDR1 as DFQATT and CDR2 as SNEGSKA (reference sequence). CDR3 length: 15 residues. V shed 6 bases, J shed 0 bases, and the junction held 10 bases outside the gene matches. The CDR3 DNA reads as TGCAGTGCCCGACAGGGAGGCCTGATGAACACTGAAGCTTTCTTT. Translating it yields CSARQGGLMNTEAFF.

V gene TRBV6-2 or TRBV6-3 combines with J gene TRBJ2-1; TRBD2 agrees at 15 bases. The CDR3 consists of 19 residues. Per the germline V gene, CDR1 is MNHEY and CDR2 is SVGEGT. After removal of 4 bases from V and 0 bases from J, the junction contained 7 bases not matched to a gene. In nucleotides, the CDR3 is TGTGCCAGCAGTTCCCCCGGACTAGCGGGAGGGCCCTCCTACAATGAGCAGTTCTTC. Residues: CASSSPGLAGGPSYNEQFF.

The V call is TRBV7-9, the J call TRBJ2-7; 7 nucleotides align to TRBD2. Germline CDR1 is SEHNR and CDR2 is FQNEAQ (reference sequence). V trimming: 0 bases; J trimming: 2 bases; junction bases outside the gene matches: 7. CDR3 length: 16 amino acids. The CDR3 spells CASSLANGGSAYEQYF. CDR3 nucleotide sequence: TGTGCCAGCAGCTTAGCGAATGGCGGGAGCGCCTACGAGCAGTACTTC. Based on the CDR3 plus reference TRBV7-9 and TRBJ2-7, the full variable domain is DTGVSQNPRHKITKRGQNVTFRCDPISEHNRLYWYRQTLGQGPEFLTYFQNEAQLEKSRLLSDRFSAERPKGSFSTLEIQRTEQGDSAMYLCASSLANGGSAYEQYFGPGTRLTVT.

Many counts were recorded for this clonotype. The gene calls are TRBV27 and TRBJ2-7; D may be TRBD2 (6 bases). Trimming shortened V by 2 bases and J by 4 bases, and 12 bases separated the two germline ends. This CDR3 is built from 14 residues. Germline CDR1 and CDR2: MNHEY and SMNVEV (reference sequence). The CDR3 DNA reads as TGTGCCAGCAGTTTAACCGGGACTTTATACGAGCAGTACTTC. It translates to CASSLTGTLYEQYF.

Only a few counts were recorded for this clonotype. The chain employs TRBV29-1 and TRBJ2-1, with 10 bases that match TRBD1. V gave up 5 bases and J gave up 7 bases; unmatched junction bases: 5. The germline V gene has CDR1 SQVTM and CDR2 ANQGSEA. The CDR3 has 13 amino acids. The CDR3 sequence is CSVRGQGRNEQFF. Written as DNA, the CDR3 is TGCAGCGTTCGGGGACAGGGGAGGAATGAGCAGTTCTTC.

This clonotype was detected many times. The chain carries TRBV21-1 and TRBJ2-1; the D call in the table, TRBD1, was not verified against the DNA. TRBV21-1 is shown as a pseudogene. This CDR3 has 14 amino acids. This chain's CDR3 is CVRAGDLSYNEQFF. In DNA, the CDR3 is TGTGTTCGGGCGGGGGACCTCTCCTACAATGAGCAGTTCTTC.

This clonotype has just a few counts. The chain is built from TRBV7-2 and TRBJ2-7; TRBD1 aligns across 8 bases. The CDR3 covers 15 residues. Germline V CDR1 and CDR2: SGHTA, FQGNSA. V was pared by 5 bases and J by 9 bases, with 15 bases of the junction left unmatched. The CDR3 protein is CASSPARDRSPRQYF. The CDR3 region has the DNA TGTGCCAGCAGCCCCGCTCGGGACAGGTCCCCTCGGCAGTACTTC.

The J gene is TRBJ2-3, the V gene TRBV7-2; D gene unclear. V lost 1 base and J 0 bases, leaving 11 bases between the germline ends. The CDR3 runs 16 residues. CDR1 is SGHTA and CDR2 is FQGNSA in the germline V gene. The CDR3 spells CASSLVLTASTDTQYF. CDR3 coding DNA: TGTGCCAGCAGCTTAGTGCTCACAGCTAGCACAGATACGCAGTATTTT.

This sequence joins TRBV12-3 or TRBV12-4 and TRBJ2-2; D ambiguous. The CDR3 totals 13 residues. V gave up 5 bases and J gave up 6 bases, with 10 bases separating them. CDR3 region: CASSTGLAGELFF. The DNA for the CDR3 is TGTGCCAGCAGTACCGGGCTGGCCGGGGAGCTGTTTTTT.

The V call is TRBV29-1, the J call TRBJ2-7; D is unresolved. Germline CDR1 and CDR2: SQVTM and ANQGSEA. The CDR3 has 14 amino acids. Trimming cost V 4 bases and J 4 bases, with 17 bases left between them. Written as DNA, the CDR3 is TGCAGCGTTGTCCGTGGCAACCCCCCGTACGAGCAGTACTTC. Its protein is CSVVRGNPPYEQYF.

This clonotype appeared a few times. The chain links TRBV20-1 to TRBJ2-1, with 9 bases matching TRBD1. V trimming: 1 base; J trimming: 4 bases; junction bases outside the gene matches: 8. This CDR3 spans 16 amino acids. Germline lookup yields CDR1 DFQATT and CDR2 SNEGSKA (reference sequence). CDR3 amino acids: CSARGLDRGNYNEQFF. The DNA for the CDR3 is TGCAGTGCTAGAGGGTTGGACAGGGGCAATTACAATGAGCAGTTCTTC.

The chain links TRBV10-3 to TRBJ1-3; D is uncertain. The germline V gene encodes CDR1 ENHRY and CDR2 SYGVKD. Trimming took off 6 bases at V and 0 bases at J, with 12 bases between the two ends. CDR3 length: 15 residues. This CDR3 reads CAIRVPGVSGNTIYF. The CDR3, as DNA: TGTGCCATCAGGGTACCGGGAGTCTCTGGAAACACCATATATTTT.

The chain employs TRBV6-5 and TRBJ2-5; D is possibly TRBD2 (5 bases). V shed 1 base and J shed 5 bases, with 11 bases lying between them. The CDR3 sequence is 14 residues long. The germline gives CDR1 MNHEY, CDR2 SVGAGI. CDR3 DNA sequence: TGTGCCAGCAGTTACTTCGGTAGCGCGGAGACCCAGTACTTC. Amino acids: CASSYFGSAETQYF.

This chain uses TRBV5-1 with TRBJ1-5; a possible D gene is TRBD1 (6 bases). The CDR3 has 14 residues. Trimming took 4 bases from V and 2 from J, leaving 10 bases between them. The germline V gene has CDR1 SGHRS and CDR2 YFSETQ. The CDR3 here is CASSTGQGNQPQHF. Here the CDR3 DNA reads TGCGCCAGCAGCACAGGGCAGGGCAATCAGCCCCAGCATTTT.

The genes are TRBV27 and TRBJ2-7; D tentatively fits TRBD1 or TRBD2 (5 bases each). This CDR3 is built from 16 residues. Deletions cut 2 bases from V and 1 base from J, with 15 bases between. Per the germline V gene, CDR1 is MNHEY and CDR2 is SMNVEV (reference sequence). The CDR3 sequence is CASSLGDHWGSYEQYF. In DNA, the CDR3 is TGTGCCAGCAGTTTAGGGGACCATTGGGGGTCCTACGAGCAGTACTTC.

The V gene is TRBV20-1, the J gene TRBJ2-7, with D unclear. This CDR3 spans 14 amino acids. CDR1 DFQATT and CDR2 SNEGSKA come from the germline V gene (reference sequence). The V end lost 3 bases, the J end lost 2 bases, and 14 bases lay between the germline ends. Written as DNA, the CDR3 is TGCAGTGCTAGCCTACGACTGGCCCCCTACGAGCAGTACTTC. Its translation is CSASLRLAPYEQYF.

V usage is TRBV28 and J usage is TRBJ2-7, with 9 bases fitting TRBD2. With 6 bases clipped from V and 4 bases from J, the junction kept 4 bases outside the gene matches. Germline loops: CDR1 MDHEN, CDR2 SYDVKM. CDR3 size: 13 residues. The CDR3 protein is CASRAGLAYEQYF. The CDR3 DNA is TGTGCCAGCAGGGCGGGACTAGCTTACGAGCAGTACTTC.

This clonotype was seen a few times. V is TRBV2 and J is TRBJ1-1; D ambiguous. CDR1 SNHLY and CDR2 FYNNEI come from the germline V gene. The CDR3 has 15 amino acids. Trimming took off 4 bases at V and 0 bases at J, with 12 bases between the two ends. The CDR3 DNA is TGTGCCAGCAGTGTCGGGGAAAATGTGAACACTGAAGCTTTCTTT. Protein: CASSVGENVNTEAFF. The variable domain in full, completed from reference TRBV2 and TRBJ1-1, reads EPEVTQTPSHQVTQMGQEVILRCVPISNHLYFYWYRQILGQKVEFLVSFYNNEISEKSEIFDDQFSVERPDGSNFTLKIRSTKLEDSAMYFCASSVGENVNTEAFFGQGTRLTVV.

The genes are TRBV27 and TRBJ2-7, with 9 bases lining up with TRBD2. J gave up 5 bases and V 6 bases, and 20 bases lay outside the gene matches. CDR1 and CDR2 (germline): MNHEY, SMNVEV (reference sequence). The CDR3 spans 18 residues. The CDR3 sequence: CASREWGGLAFPANEQYF. The CDR3 DNA reads as TGTGCCAGCAGAGAATGGGGGGGACTAGCCTTCCCCGCAAACGAGCAGTACTTC.

This clonotype was seen ten or more times. The chain combines TRBV28 with TRBJ2-7; 10 bases map to TRBD2. Germline V lookup: CDR1 MDHEN, CDR2 SYDVKM. This CDR3 comprises 14 residues. V was clipped by 6 bases and J by 4 bases; unmatched bases: 6. Here the CDR3 DNA reads TGTGCCAGCAGCCCAGCGGGAGGGCCTTACGAGCAGTACTTC. Amino acids: CASSPAGGPYEQYF.

V gene TRBV30 combines with J gene TRBJ2-1, with D perhaps matching TRBD1 (6 bases). The germline CDR1 and CDR2 sequences are GTSNPN and SVGIG (reference sequence). This CDR3 comprises 18 residues. Trimming shortened V by 0 bases and J by 0 bases, and 18 bases separated the two germline ends. The CDR3 DNA follows: TGTGCCTGGAGTGTATCTTTCTTGACAGGTAGCTCCTACAATGAGCAGTTCTTC. Its protein is CAWSVSFLTGSSYNEQFF.